Each of the 22 T cell receptor beta chains below was sequenced from the same sample in a study of Ad26.COV2.S vaccination and SARS-CoV-2 variants. The protocol was immunoSEQ multiplex PCR, while the TCRdb copy is restricted to in-frame clones and leaves out a portion. The profile shows about 410,000 clones, about 88% of them singletons. Treatment: approximately 18 received Ad26.COV2.S at low or high dose, single or two shots; several received placebo; per-sample allocation not given. Day 63 after the first vaccine or placebo injection was the time point for sampling. The specimen was peripheral blood, collected in a trial of Ad26.COV2.S vaccine versus placebo. These receptors were obtained from a person between 18 and 65 years old who received the Ad26.COV2.S COVID-19 vaccine or a placebo.

The gene calls are TRBV5-1 and TRBJ2-7; tentative D call: TRBD1 (6 bases). This CDR3 is 15 amino acids long. Germline CDR1 and CDR2: SGHRS and YFSETQ. Trimming left V 0 bases short and J 0 bases short, with 10 bases between. The CDR3 DNA reads as TGCGCCAGCAGCTTGGATCCAGGGGACTCCTACGAGCAGTACTTC. Translation: CASSLDPGDSYEQYF.

The chain carries TRBV25-1 and TRBJ2-5; D tentatively reads TRBD1 or TRBD2 (6 bases each). CDR3 length: 14 amino acids. V was cut by 4 bases and J by 1 base, with 10 bases left in between. Per the germline V gene, CDR1 is MGHDK and CDR2 is SYGVNS. The CDR3: CASSGGTRQETQYF. Written as DNA, the CDR3 is TGTGCCAGCAGTGGCGGGACACGCCAAGAGACCCAGTACTTC.

This chain uses TRBV7-6 with TRBJ1-4; D gene uncertain. Deletions cut 1 base from V and 8 bases from J, with 8 bases between. Per the germline V gene, CDR1 is SGHVS and CDR2 is FNYEAQ. The CDR3 contains 13 residues. CDR3 nucleotides: TGTGCCAGCAGCTTAGACCCGGAAGAAAAACTGTTTTTT. It yields the protein CASSLDPEEKLFF.

The chain carries TRBV7-8 and TRBJ1-2; 10 bases align to TRBD1. The germline V gene has CDR1 SGHVS and CDR2 FQNEAQ. Unmatched junction bases numbered 9, after V lost 3 bases and J lost 2 bases. The CDR3 length is 17 residues. CDR3: CASSFDRGRLRNYGYTF. CDR3 nucleotide sequence: TGTGCCAGCAGCTTCGACAGGGGGCGATTGCGCAACTATGGCTACACCTTC.

The rearrangement uses TRBV5-1 and TRBJ2-5; no definite D call. CDR1 is SGHRS and CDR2 is YFSETQ in the germline V gene. The CDR3 has 13 amino acids. Trimming took off 0 bases at V and 4 bases at J, with 7 bases between the two ends. CDR3 amino acids: CASSLELRETQYF. The CDR3 region has the DNA TGCGCCAGCAGCTTGGAACTGAGAGAGACCCAGTACTTC.

V gene TRBV12-3 or TRBV12-4 combines with J gene TRBJ1-1; 7 bases are shared with TRBD1. The CDR3 length is 13 residues. The J segment lost 4 bases and the V segment lost 7 bases, leaving 6 bases of the junction unmatched. CDR3 coding DNA: TGTGCCAGCATCGACAGGGTCGGCACTGAAGCTTTCTTT. Its protein is CASIDRVGTEAFF.

The chain is built from TRBV7-9 and TRBJ2-5, with TRBD2 as a possible D gene (6 bases). The germline V gene encodes CDR1 SEHNR and CDR2 FQNEAQ (reference sequence). Trimming removed 4 bases from V and 5 bases from J, with 14 bases in between. This CDR3 is 14 amino acids long. The CDR3 loop is CASSSTLATETQYF. DNA of the CDR3: TGTGCCAGCAGCTCGACACTAGCTACGGAGACCCAGTACTTC.

V and J are TRBV18 and TRBJ1-2, with D possibly being TRBD1 (5 bases). The germline gives CDR1 KGHSH, CDR2 LQKENI. V gave up 5 bases and J gave up 7 bases, with 11 bases separating them. The CDR3 sequence is 12 residues long. The CDR3, as DNA: TGTGCCAGCTCAGACTGGACACGTGGCTACACCTTC. Protein: CASSDWTRGYTF. Full variable domain (missing parts from reference TRBV18 and TRBJ1-2): NAGVMQNPRHLVRRRGQEARLRCSPMKGHSHVYWYRQLPEEGLKFMVYLQKENIIDESGMPKERFSAEFPKEGPSILRIQQVVRGDSAAYFCASSDWTRGYTFGSGTRLTVV.

The V gene is TRBV18, the J gene TRBJ1-1; 12 positions match TRBD1. V trimming: 1 base; J trimming: 4 bases; junction bases outside the gene matches: 4. Germline V CDR1 and CDR2: KGHSH, LQKENI. The CDR3 runs to 16 residues. This CDR3 is CASSPQGQGAGTEAFF. For the CDR3, the DNA is TGTGCCAGCTCACCACAGGGACAGGGGGCAGGCACTGAAGCTTTCTTT.

The genes are TRBV5-1 and TRBJ2-2; 7 positions agree with TRBD1. After removal of 0 bases from V and 4 bases from J, the junction contained 3 bases not matched to a gene. The CDR3 covers 15 residues. CDR1 and CDR2 from the germline V gene are SGHRS and YFSETQ. Here the CDR3 DNA reads TGCGCCAGCAGCTTGGTGGCAGGGGGCACCGGGGAGCTGTTTTTT. Its protein product is CASSLVAGGTGELFF.

V is TRBV5-1 and J is TRBJ2-3, with TRBD1 identical over 12 bases. The germline V gene encodes CDR1 SGHRS and CDR2 YFSETQ. V shed 4 bases, J shed 11 bases, and the junction held 23 bases outside the gene matches. This CDR3 is 19 amino acids long. The CDR3 region is CASSGPGQGARSHEVRQYF. The CDR3 coding sequence is TGCGCCAGCAGCGGACCGGGACAGGGGGCGCGTTCCCACGAGGTACGGCAGTATTTT.

The V gene is TRBV6-1, the J gene TRBJ1-4; no reliable D call. Germline CDR1 and CDR2: MNHNS and SASEGT. CDR3 length: 16 residues. V lost 1 base, J lost 4 bases, and 13 bases lay in between. This CDR3 is CASSEGGSSLNEKLFF. CDR3 in DNA: TGTGCCAGCAGTGAAGGTGGCAGCTCACTTAATGAAAAACTGTTTTTT.

The J gene is TRBJ2-2, the V gene TRBV9, with unresolved D. V was clipped by 3 bases and J by 2 bases, with 2 bases between them. The CDR3 length is 12 residues. Germline V gene lookup returns CDR1 SGDLS and CDR2 YYNGEE. The CDR3 DNA sequence: TGTGCCAGCAGCGCTAACACCGGGGAGCTGTTTTTT. It specifies CASSANTGELFF.

This rearrangement joins TRBV6-6 to TRBJ1-1, with D maybe TRBD1 (5 bases). Trimming stripped 6 bases from V and 1 base from J, with 9 bases between. This CDR3 has 13 amino acids. Germline V CDR1 and CDR2: MNHNY, SVGAGI (reference sequence). The CDR3 spells CASSPTGNTEAFF. The CDR3 DNA follows: TGTGCCAGCAGCCCAACAGGGAACACTGAAGCTTTCTTT.

Concerning this clone itself: The sample carries other DNA sequences with the same CDR3. The rearrangement uses TRBV4-3 and TRBJ2-3; D is unclear. The V end was cut by 0 bases, the J end by 0 bases, with 4 bases between. The CDR3 consists of 14 residues. Germline CDR1 and CDR2: LGHNA and YSLEER. The DNA for the CDR3 is TGCGCCAGCAGCCAAGATAGTAGCACAGATACGCAGTATTTT. Translation gives CASSQDSSTDTQYF.

This clone has just one count. The chain combines TRBV19 with TRBJ2-2; the match to TRBD1 covers 9 bases. The J segment lost 6 bases and the V segment lost 1 base, leaving 6 bases of the junction unmatched. Germline values: CDR1 LNHDA, CDR2 SQIVND (reference sequence). The length of the CDR3 is 16 residues. The CDR3 bases are TGTGCCAGTAGTATAGGGGCGACAGGGGGTCCCGGGGAGCTGTTTTTT. It yields the protein CASSIGATGGPGELFF.

The rearrangement joins TRBV7-8 to TRBJ2-5; D is possibly TRBD1 or TRBD2 (5 bases each). Germline-derived CDR1 and CDR2 are SGHVS and FQNEAQ. Trimming shortened V by 2 bases and J by 4 bases, and 11 bases separated the two germline ends. The CDR3 contains 14 residues. The CDR3 DNA sequence: TGTGCCAGCAGCTTAAGGGGTGGAGGAGAGACCCAGTACTTC. It encodes CASSLRGGGETQYF.

The chain carries TRBV21-1 and TRBJ1-2. TRBV21-1 is shown as a pseudogene. The CDR3 is made up of 13 amino acids. The CDR3 loop is CASSRGFDYGYTF. The CDR3 nucleotides read TGTGCCAGCAGCAGGGGATTTGACTATGGCTACACCTTC.

The J gene is TRBJ2-7, the V gene TRBV5-1; 9 nucleotides align to TRBD1. Germline loops: CDR1 SGHRS, CDR2 YFSETQ. The V segment lost 2 bases and the J segment 7 bases; nucleotides outside the gene matches: 7. This CDR3 has 14 residues. In DNA, the CDR3 is TGCGCCAGCAGCTTACCGGGACAGGGTGATGAGCAGTACTTC. Encoded protein: CASSLPGQGDEQYF.

A few counts support this clone. This chain connects TRBV11-2 to TRBJ1-2; 8 bases are shared with TRBD1. V was clipped by 6 bases and J by 3 bases; unmatched bases: 12. Germline V gives CDR1 SGHAT, CDR2 FQNNGV. This CDR3 contains 16 residues. CDR3 sequence: CASRDPTGASYYGYTF. CDR3 nucleotide sequence: TGTGCCAGCAGAGATCCGACAGGGGCTTCTTACTATGGCTACACCTTC.

This clone was observed once. This sequence joins TRBV4-1 and TRBJ2-1; maybe TRBD1 (5 bases). This CDR3 is 14 amino acids long. From germline, CDR1 is MGHRA and CDR2 YSYEKL. V was pared by 4 bases and J by 8 bases, with 15 bases between. CDR3 sequence (DNA): TGCGCCAGCAGCCCAGACGCCAGGGCCCATGAGCAGTTCTTC. This codes for CASSPDARAHEQFF.

In its sample, this clone was seen once. The J gene is TRBJ1-1, the V gene TRBV29-1; D is undetermined. This CDR3 is built from 16 residues. The V gene lost 6 bases and the J gene lost 4 bases, with 24 bases spanning the gap. In germline, CDR1 is SQVTM, CDR2 ANQGSEA. The CDR3 bases are TGCAGCGTCCAACAACCCTGGACCCGGCTGACCACTGAAGCTTTCTTT. As protein: CSVQQPWTRLTTEAFF.